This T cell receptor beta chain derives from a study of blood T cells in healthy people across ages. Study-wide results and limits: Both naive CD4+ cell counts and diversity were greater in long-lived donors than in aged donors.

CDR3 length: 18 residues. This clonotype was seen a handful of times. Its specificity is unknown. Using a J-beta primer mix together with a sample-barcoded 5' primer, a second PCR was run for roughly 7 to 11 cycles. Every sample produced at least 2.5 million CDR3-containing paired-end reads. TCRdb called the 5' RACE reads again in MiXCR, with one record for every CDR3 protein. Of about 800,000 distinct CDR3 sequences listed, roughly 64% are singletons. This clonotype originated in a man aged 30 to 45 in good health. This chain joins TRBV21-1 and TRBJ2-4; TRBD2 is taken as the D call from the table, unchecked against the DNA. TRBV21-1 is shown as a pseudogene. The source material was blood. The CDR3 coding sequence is TGTGCCAGCAGCAAGTTAACAGACGTCCTCCGGTCCAAAAACATTCAGTACTTC. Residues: CASSKLTDVLRSKNIQYF.